Below, 19 T cell receptor beta chains from the same sample are listed, as sequenced in a study of response to subunit inactivated influenza vaccine. TCRdb ran MiXCR on the RT-PCR reads and lists one entry per CDR3 protein. The sample yields hundreds of thousands of distinct CDR3 sequences, 15% to 19% seen once. The starting material was PBMCs from blood, obtained about 13 days after vaccination. All receptors derive from a man in his fifties who received an inactivated influenza vaccine.

The chain links TRBV25-1 to TRBJ2-7, with a weak D call TRBD2 (6 bases). Germline V lookup: CDR1 MGHDK, CDR2 SYGVNS. This CDR3 contains 15 residues. Deletions cut 3 bases from V and 3 bases from J, with 15 bases between. The chain's CDR3 is CASSDVRERVYEQYF. Written as DNA, the CDR3 is TGTGCCAGCAGTGATGTACGGGAGAGGGTCTACGAGCAGTACTTC.

The J gene is TRBJ2-1, the V gene TRBV7-2; TRBD1 might be the D (5 bases). In germline, CDR1 is SGHTA, CDR2 FQGNSA. This CDR3 is built from 15 residues. V gave up 1 base and J gave up 6 bases, with 13 bases separating them. CDR3 bases: TGTGCCAGCAGCTTAGTGGTGTTTCAGGGCAATGAGCAGTTCTTC. This translates into CASSLVVFQGNEQFF.

This clonotype has more than one count but fewer than ten. The chain uses TRBV24-1 and TRBJ2-3; no clear D gene. Trimming left V 5 bases short and J 2 bases short, with 7 bases between. This CDR3 spans 13 amino acids. Germline V gene lookup returns CDR1 KGHDR and CDR2 SFDVKD. CDR3 protein: CATSGPHTDTQYF. Written as DNA, the CDR3 is TGTGCCACCAGTGGTCCTCACACAGATACGCAGTATTTT.

This clonotype has only a few counts. The chain couples TRBV6-5 to TRBJ2-7, with D hard to call. This CDR3 contains 15 residues. V lost 2 bases, J lost 2 bases, and 13 bases lay in between. CDR1 is MNHEY and CDR2 is SVGAGI in the germline V gene. The CDR3 is CASSYRIGRTYEQYF. In DNA form, the CDR3 reads TGTGCCAGCAGTTACCGTATCGGCCGGACCTACGAGCAGTACTTC.

This CDR3 is CASSLLRARNTIYF. The CDR3 nucleotides are TGTGCCAGCAGCTTACTTCGGGCTCGCAACACCATATATTTT. The chain joins TRBV7-9 to TRBJ1-3, with unresolved D. This CDR3 contains 14 residues. V was shortened by 2 bases and J by 7 bases, with 12 bases between the two germline ends. Germline CDR1 SEHNR, CDR2 FQNEAQ (reference sequence).

This clonotype was picked up a small number of times. The V gene is TRBV4-3, the J gene TRBJ2-4; D perhaps matches TRBD1 (6 bases). The CDR3 covers 14 residues. Trimming shortened V by 4 bases and J by 7 bases, and 14 bases separated the two germline ends. CDR1 LGHNA and CDR2 YSLEER come from the germline V gene. The chain's CDR3 is CASSRIQGWNIQYF. The CDR3 DNA reads as TGCGCCAGCAGCCGGATACAGGGATGGAACATTCAGTACTTC.

This clonotype was found a few times. This chain joins TRBV27 and TRBJ2-5; a possible D gene is TRBD1 (7 bases). V was clipped by 6 bases and J by 4 bases, with 21 bases between them. Germline-derived CDR1 and CDR2 are MNHEY and SMNVEV (reference sequence). This CDR3 has 16 amino acids. The CDR3: CASSPQGGAQGETQYF. The CDR3 DNA reads as TGTGCCAGCAGCCCCCAGGGGGGAGCTCAGGGAGAGACCCAGTACTTC.

The rearrangement uses TRBV3-1 and TRBJ1-1; no reliable D call. V lost 1 base, J lost 7 bases, and 10 bases lay in between. The CDR3 has 13 residues. CDR1 and CDR2 (germline): LGHDT, YNNKEL (reference sequence). Written as DNA, the CDR3 is TGTGCCAGCAGCCAAGTCGCCGGGAATGAAGCTTTCTTT. Translation: CASSQVAGNEAFF. Complete variable domain (other parts from reference TRBV3-1 and TRBJ1-1): DTAVSQTPKYLVTQMGNDKSIKCEQNLGHDTMYWYKQDSKKFLKIMFSYNNKELIINETVPNRFSPKSPDKAHLNLHINSLELGDSAVYFCASSQVAGNEAFFGQGTRLTVV.

This clonotype occurred a few times. V gene TRBV6-2 or TRBV6-3 combines with J gene TRBJ2-5; the D is unclear. Germline CDR1 reads MNHEY; CDR2 reads SVGEGT. The CDR3 spans 11 residues. Between the trimmed V and J ends, which lost 6 bases and 7 bases, there was a span of 9 bases. CDR3 DNA: TGTGCCAGCAGCCCGGCGTTGACCCAGTACTTC. This codes for CASSPALTQYF.

J is TRBJ2-2 and V is TRBV20-1, with TRBD2 identical over 10 bases. Germline loops: CDR1 DFQATT, CDR2 SNEGSKA (reference sequence). This CDR3 is built from 14 residues. The V segment lost 7 bases and the J segment 1 base; nucleotides outside the gene matches: 3. As DNA, the CDR3 is TGCAGTGGAGGGACTAGCGTGAACACCGGGGAGCTGTTTTTT. Translation: CSGGTSVNTGELFF.

This clonotype was observed a few times. CDR3 sequence reads: CASRSAGSVGTEAFF. CDR3 nucleotides: TGTGCCAGCAGATCGGCAGGGTCTGTGGGCACTGAAGCTTTCTTT. The chain joins TRBV6-2 or TRBV6-3 to TRBJ1-1, with D possibly matching TRBD1 (5 bases). Germline V CDR1 and CDR2: MNHEY, SVGEGT. This CDR3 comprises 15 residues. Trimming took off 6 bases at V and 4 bases at J, with 18 bases between the two ends.

This clonotype was counted a few times. The CDR3 region is CASSIWSYEQYF. The DNA of the CDR3 is TGTGCCAGCAGCATTTGGAGCTACGAGCAGTACTTC. The rearrangement links TRBV28 to TRBJ2-7; D remains unclear. Germline V gene lookup returns CDR1 MDHEN and CDR2 SYDVKM. This CDR3 comprises 12 residues. Deletions cut 6 bases from V and 3 bases from J, with 9 bases between.

This clonotype came up many times. The chain carries TRBV12-3 or TRBV12-4 and TRBJ2-3; D might be TRBD1 (6 bases). The germline V and J ends were trimmed by 6 bases and 2 bases, with 15 bases remaining between them. The CDR3 loop spans 15 amino acids. CDR3 in DNA: TGTGCCAGCAGACTCAGGGGCCGCCCCACAGATACGCAGTATTTT. Its translation: CASRLRGRPTDTQYF.

CDR3 nucleotides: TGTGCCAGTAGTATAGGGTCCAGGACTCGGGACGAGCAGTACTTC. Its protein product is CASSIGSRTRDEQYF. This chain links TRBV19 with TRBJ2-7, with D possibly matching TRBD2 (5 bases). This CDR3 region has 15 residues. Germline V lookup: CDR1 LNHDA, CDR2 SQIVND (reference sequence). V shed 1 base and J shed 5 bases, with 15 bases lying between them.

This clonotype was observed a handful of times. The chain has TRBV28 and TRBJ2-2; 14 bases are shared with TRBD2. The CDR3 runs 16 residues. CDR1 and CDR2 (germline): MDHEN, SYDVKM. CDR3 DNA sequence: TGTGCGATCGGGCCGGGACTAGCGGGAGTGACCGGGGAGCTGTTTTTT. Translated: CAIGPGLAGVTGELFF.

This sequence joins TRBV5-1 and TRBJ2-7; D not certain. Trimming removed 1 base from V and 6 bases from J, with 14 bases in between. CDR1 and CDR2 (germline): SGHRS, YFSETQ. CDR3 length: 14 amino acids. The CDR3 sequence is CASSLSSAWREQYF. The CDR3 DNA is TGCGCCAGCAGCTTGTCGTCGGCCTGGCGCGAGCAGTACTTC.

This clonotype appeared a few times. This sequence joins TRBV12-3 or TRBV12-4 and TRBJ2-2; a weak D match, TRBD1 (5 bases). The CDR3 consists of 14 residues. The germline V and J ends were trimmed by 5 bases and 4 bases, with 11 bases remaining between them. CDR3 DNA sequence: TGTGCCAGCAGTCTAGGACATCGCACCGGGGAGCTGTTTTTT. The encoded protein is CASSLGHRTGELFF.

This chain links TRBV12-3 or TRBV12-4 with TRBJ2-7; 11 nucleotides line up with TRBD2. The V gene end was trimmed by 2 bases and the J gene end by 3 bases; junction bases not matched to a gene: 3. The CDR3 is 15 amino acids. CDR3 protein: CASSLSTSGDYEQYF. Here the CDR3 DNA reads TGTGCCAGCAGTTTATCGACTAGCGGGGACTACGAGCAGTACTTC.

V gene TRBV28 combines with J gene TRBJ2-2; D call uncertain. Trimming removed 4 bases from V and 1 base from J, with 16 bases in between. Germline V gene lookup returns CDR1 MDHEN and CDR2 SYDVKM. The CDR3 covers 17 residues. CDR3 sequence reads: CASSSQLGLLNTGELFF. CDR3 DNA sequence: TGTGCCAGCAGTTCCCAGCTTGGCCTGTTGAACACCGGGGAGCTGTTTTTT.